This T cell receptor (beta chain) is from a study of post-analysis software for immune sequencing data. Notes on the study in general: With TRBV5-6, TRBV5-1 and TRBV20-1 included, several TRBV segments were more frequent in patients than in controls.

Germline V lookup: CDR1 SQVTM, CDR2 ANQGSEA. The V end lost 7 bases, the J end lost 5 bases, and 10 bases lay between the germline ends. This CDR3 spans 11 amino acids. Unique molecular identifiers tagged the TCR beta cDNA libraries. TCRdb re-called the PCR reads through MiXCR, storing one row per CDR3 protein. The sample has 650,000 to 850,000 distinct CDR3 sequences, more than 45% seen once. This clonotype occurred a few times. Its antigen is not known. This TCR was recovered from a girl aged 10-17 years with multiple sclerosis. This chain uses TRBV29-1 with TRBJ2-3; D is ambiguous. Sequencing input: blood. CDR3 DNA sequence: TGCAGCGCCCGGTACGGAGATACGCAGTATTTT. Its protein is CSARYGDTQYF.